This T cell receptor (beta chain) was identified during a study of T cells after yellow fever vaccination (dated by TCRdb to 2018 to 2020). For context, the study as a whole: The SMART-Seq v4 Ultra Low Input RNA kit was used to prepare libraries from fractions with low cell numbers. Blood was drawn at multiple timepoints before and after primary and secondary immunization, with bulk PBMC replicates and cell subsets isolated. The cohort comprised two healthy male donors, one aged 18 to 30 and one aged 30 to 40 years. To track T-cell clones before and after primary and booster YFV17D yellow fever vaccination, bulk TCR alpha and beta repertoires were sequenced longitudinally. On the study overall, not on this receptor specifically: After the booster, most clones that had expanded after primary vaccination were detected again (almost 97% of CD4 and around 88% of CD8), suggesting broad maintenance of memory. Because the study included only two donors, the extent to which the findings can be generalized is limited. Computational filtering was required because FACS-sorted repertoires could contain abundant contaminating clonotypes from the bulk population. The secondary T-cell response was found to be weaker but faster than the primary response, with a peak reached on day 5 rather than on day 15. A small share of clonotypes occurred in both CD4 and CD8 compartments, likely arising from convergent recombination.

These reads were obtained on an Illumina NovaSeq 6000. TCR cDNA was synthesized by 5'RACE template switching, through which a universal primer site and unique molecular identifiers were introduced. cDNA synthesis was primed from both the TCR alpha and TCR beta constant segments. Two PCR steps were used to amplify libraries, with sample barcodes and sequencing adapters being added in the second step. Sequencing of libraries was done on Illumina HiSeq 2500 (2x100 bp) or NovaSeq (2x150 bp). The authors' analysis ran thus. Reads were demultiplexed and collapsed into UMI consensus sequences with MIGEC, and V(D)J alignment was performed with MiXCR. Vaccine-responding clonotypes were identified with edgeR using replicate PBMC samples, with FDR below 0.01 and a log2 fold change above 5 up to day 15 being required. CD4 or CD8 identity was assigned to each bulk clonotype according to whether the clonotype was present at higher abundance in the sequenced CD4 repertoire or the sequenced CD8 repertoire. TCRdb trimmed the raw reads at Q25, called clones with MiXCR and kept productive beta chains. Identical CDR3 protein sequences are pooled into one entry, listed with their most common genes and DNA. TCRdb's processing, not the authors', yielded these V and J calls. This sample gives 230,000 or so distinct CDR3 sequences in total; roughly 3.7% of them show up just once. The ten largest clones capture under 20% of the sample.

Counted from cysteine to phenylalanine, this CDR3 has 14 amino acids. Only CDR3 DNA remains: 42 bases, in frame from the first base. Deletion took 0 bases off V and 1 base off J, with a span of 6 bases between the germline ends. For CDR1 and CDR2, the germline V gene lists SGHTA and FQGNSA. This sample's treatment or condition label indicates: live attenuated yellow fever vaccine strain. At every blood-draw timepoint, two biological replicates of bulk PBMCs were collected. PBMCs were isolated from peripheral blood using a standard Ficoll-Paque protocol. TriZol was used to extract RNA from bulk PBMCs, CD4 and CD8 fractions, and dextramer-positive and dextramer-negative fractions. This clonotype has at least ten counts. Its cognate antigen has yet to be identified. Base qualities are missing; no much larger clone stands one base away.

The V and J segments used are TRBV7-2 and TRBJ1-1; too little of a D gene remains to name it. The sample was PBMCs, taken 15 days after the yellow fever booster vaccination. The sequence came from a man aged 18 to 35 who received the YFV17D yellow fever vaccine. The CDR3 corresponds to CASSLAWENTEAFF. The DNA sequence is TGTGCCAGCAGCTTAGCGTGGGAGAACACTGAAGCTTTCTTT.